The clone carrying this T cell receptor (beta chain) was recorded only once. Participants were aged roughly 18 to 90 years, lived in around 22 US areas, and enrolled virtually. The data derive from a study of blood T cell repertoires in COVID-19. Study-level background: The study drew acute and convalescent COVID-19 samples from the United States, Italy and Spain.

TCRdb keeps only in-frame clones here, not all; method: immunoSEQ multiplex PCR. Of approximately 100,000 clones in the sample, around 85% were seen once. The sequence came from a woman aged 45-60 years who had recovered from COVID-19. Material: PBMCs or T cells enriched from blood (not recorded which).

Here the CDR3 DNA reads TGTGCCAGCAGTTCCTACAGGGGTGGTGAGCAGTTCTTC. Protein: CASSSYRGGEQFF. The chain combines TRBV27 with TRBJ2-1; 7 bases line up with TRBD1. Unmatched junction bases numbered 6, after V lost 4 bases and J lost 9 bases. The CDR3 is made up of 13 amino acids. Germline CDR1 and CDR2: MNHEY and SMNVEV (reference sequence).